One and the same sample provided the 3 T cell receptor beta chains below, sequenced in a study of CD8+ T cells in alopecia areata. Indicated treatment: oral pan-JAK inhibitor, 5-10 mg twice daily. Extraction and reverse transcription of RNA yielded cDNA as the sequencing template. The data were produced by immunoSEQ multiplex PCR, yet TCRdb's version contains in-frame clones alone and is incomplete. The sample consists of some 150,000 clones, around 50% of them appearing once. The material sequenced was CD8+ T cells sorted from blood, taken at week 4, from a patient treated with tofacitinib. These receptors were taken from a human donor with alopecia areata.

The V call is TRBV27, the J call TRBJ2-1; 7 bases agree with TRBD1. V gave up 7 bases and J gave up 5 bases; unmatched junction bases: 8. The CDR3 has 14 amino acids. Germline loops: CDR1 MNHEY, CDR2 SMNVEV (reference sequence). This chain's CDR3 is CASTDGDSDNEQFF. The CDR3 region has the DNA TGTGCCAGCACCGACGGGGACAGTGACAATGAGCAGTTCTTC.

Written as DNA, the CDR3 is TGTGCCAGCAGCTTTCTTGAGACCCAGTACTTC. Translating gives CASSFLETQYF. J is TRBJ2-5 and V is TRBV5-4; D is unclear. Germline V lookup: CDR1 SGHNT, CDR2 YYREEE (reference sequence). The V end lost 2 bases, the J end lost 5 bases, and 4 bases lay between the germline ends. CDR3 size: 11 residues.

This clone has only a few counts. The chain is built from TRBV9 and TRBJ2-1, with D perhaps matching TRBD2 (5 bases). CDR3 length: 16 residues. The V gene's germline CDR1 is SGDLS and CDR2 YYNGEE. V lost 0 bases and J 0 bases, leaving 10 bases between the germline ends. The chain's CDR3 is CASSVGSGPSYNEQFF. Written as DNA, the CDR3 is TGTGCCAGCAGCGTAGGGAGCGGCCCCTCCTACAATGAGCAGTTCTTC.